The 25 T cell receptor beta chains given below trace back to one sample, sequenced in a study of blood T cell repertoires in COVID-19. The data were produced by immunoSEQ multiplex PCR, yet TCRdb's version contains in-frame clones alone and is incomplete. The sample lists around 140,000 clones; around nine tenths were seen once. Specimen: peripheral blood. These receptors were taken from a woman aged 50 to 65 with active or convalescent COVID-19.

The rearrangement links TRBV7-8 to TRBJ1-4, with D possibly matching TRBD1 (6 bases). V was trimmed by 4 bases and J by 5 bases, leaving 17 bases between them. Per germline, CDR1 SGHVS and CDR2 FQNEAQ. This CDR3 spans 16 amino acids. CDR3 region: CASSSNGGAQNEKLFF. DNA for the CDR3: TGTGCCAGCAGCTCAAATGGGGGGGCTCAGAATGAAAAACTGTTTTTT.

The chain is built from TRBV7-2 and TRBJ2-1; 7 bases line up with TRBD2. Germline lookup yields CDR1 SGHTA and CDR2 FQGNSA. After removal of 1 base from V and 0 bases from J, the junction contained 6 bases not matched to a gene. CDR3 length: 17 residues. CDR3 in DNA: TGTGCCAGCAGCTTAGGGGGACTAAGGAGCTCCTACAATGAGCAGTTCTTC. Amino acid sequence: CASSLGGLRSSYNEQFF.

The chain employs TRBV7-3 and TRBJ2-3, with D perhaps TRBD1 (5 bases). V lost 0 bases and J 4 bases, leaving 14 bases between the germline ends. The germline V gene has CDR1 SGHTA and CDR2 FQGTGA. This CDR3 is 16 amino acids long. The CDR3 region is CASSLTPGNPPDTQYF. DNA of the CDR3: TGTGCCAGCAGCTTAACACCAGGGAACCCCCCAGATACGCAGTATTTT.

This chain links TRBV12-5 with TRBJ1-2, with D perhaps TRBD1 (6 bases). V lost 6 bases and J lost 1, with 15 bases in between. From germline, CDR1 is LGHNT and CDR2 FRNRAP. This CDR3 contains 15 residues. The CDR3 nucleotides are TGTGCTAGTGGCCTAACAGGGAGTGGTAACTATGGCTACACCTTC. Translated, it gives CASGLTGSGNYGYTF.

The table lists this clone with a count of one. The rearrangement uses TRBV11-2 and TRBJ1-3; 10 positions match TRBD1. Germline assignment: CDR1 SGHAT and CDR2 FQNNGV. This CDR3 comprises 15 residues. J gave up 1 base and V 5 bases, and 2 bases lay outside the gene matches. The DNA for the CDR3 is TGTGCCAGCAGCCGGGACAGGGGATCTGGAAACACCATATATTTT. Its protein product is CASSRDRGSGNTIYF.

The CDR3 region has the DNA TGTGCCAGCAGCCATTACAGGGGGCTGATAGACACTGAAGCTTTCTTT. Protein sequence: CASSHYRGLIDTEAFF. The chain recombines TRBV14 with TRBJ1-1; 9 bases fit TRBD1. The V and J ends lost 3 bases and 3 bases, in that order; junction bases with no gene match: 8. Germline V gives CDR1 SGHDN, CDR2 FVKESK. This CDR3 is built from 16 residues.

This clone has just one count. This chain links TRBV7-8 with TRBJ1-5; D is uncertain. Germline loops: CDR1 SGHVS, CDR2 FQNEAQ. Trimming removed 1 base at V and 0 bases at J, with 13 bases between. The CDR3 spans 17 residues. The CDR3 coding sequence is TGTGCCAGCAGCTTAGTGAAGTGGCGGGATAGCAATCAGCCCCAGCATTTT. Translating it yields CASSLVKWRDSNQPQHF.

The J gene is TRBJ1-4, the V gene TRBV29-1, with D possibly being TRBD1 (5 bases). The germline gives CDR1 SQVTM, CDR2 ANQGSEA. This CDR3 region has 12 residues. CDR3 protein: CLRGTTNEKLFF. The DNA for the CDR3 is TGCCTCCGGGGGACAACTAATGAAAAACTGTTTTTT.

For this clone: One end of the junction is discordant with germline, which a read error may explain. The chain uses TRBV7-6 and TRBJ2-3, with 10 bases fitting TRBD2. The CDR3 extends over 15 amino acids. From germline, CDR1 is SGHVS and CDR2 FNYEAQ. In DNA, the CDR3 is TGTGCCAGCAGCGTATCCGGGACTAGCGAAGATTCGCAGTATTTT. Translated, it gives CASSVSGTSEDSQYF.

The V gene is TRBV12-5, the J gene TRBJ2-1; TRBD2 matches 7 bases. The V gene's germline CDR1 is LGHNT and CDR2 FRNRAP. The CDR3 is 19 residues long. Trimming took 6 bases from V and 0 from J; bases not matched to a gene: 17. The CDR3: CASGPITPTSSSSYNEQFF. The CDR3 DNA reads TGTGCTAGTGGCCCCATAACCCCGACTAGCAGCAGCTCCTACAATGAGCAGTTCTTC.

The chain recombines TRBV2 with TRBJ2-2; 8 nucleotides align to TRBD2. J gave up 8 bases and V 7 bases, and 15 bases lay outside the gene matches. The germline V gene encodes CDR1 SNHLY and CDR2 FYNNEI. The CDR3 is 16 residues long. The DNA of the CDR3 is TGTGCCAGCACTATAGCGGGAACTGGTCTCTTAGGGGAGCTGTTTTTT. The encoded protein is CASTIAGTGLLGELFF.

This chain connects TRBV6-5 to TRBJ2-1; 10 bases fit TRBD2. Unmatched junction bases numbered 6, after V lost 7 bases and J lost 9 bases. Germline V gene data show CDR1 as MNHEY and CDR2 as SVGAGI. The CDR3 length is 13 residues. The CDR3: CASKASGRSEQFF. The CDR3 DNA reads TGTGCCAGCAAGGCTAGCGGGAGAAGTGAGCAGTTCTTC.

This chain connects TRBV6-5 to TRBJ1-1; D call uncertain. The CDR3 covers 15 residues. V lost 0 bases and J 6 bases, leaving 14 bases between the germline ends. Germline assignment: CDR1 MNHEY and CDR2 SVGAGI. The CDR3 sequence: CASSYSPQFGAEAFF. For the CDR3, the DNA is TGTGCCAGCAGTTACTCCCCACAATTCGGGGCTGAAGCTTTCTTT.

This clone came up once. The rearrangement joins TRBV4-3 to TRBJ2-1; TRBD1 matches at 8 bases. Losses at the gene ends were 4 bases for V and 3 bases for J; bases not matched to a gene: 2. The CDR3 is 14 residues long. Germline V gene lookup returns CDR1 LGHNA and CDR2 YSLEER. CDR3 nucleotide sequence: TGCGCCAGCAGCCCGGGACAGGTCTACAATGAGCAGTTCTTC. Protein sequence: CASSPGQVYNEQFF.

The rearrangement joins TRBV7-2 to TRBJ2-7; TRBD2 is a possible D gene (6 bases). This CDR3 contains 13 residues. Germline loops: CDR1 SGHTA, CDR2 FQGNSA. V lost 4 bases and J lost 10, with 17 bases in between. CDR3 protein: CASSSPWGENQYF. The CDR3 nucleotides read TGTGCCAGCAGCTCCCCGTGGGGGGAAAATCAGTACTTC.

This clone was counted between two and nine times. The chain links TRBV28 to TRBJ2-3, with 8 bases lining up with TRBD2. CDR1 is MDHEN and CDR2 is SYDVKM in the germline V gene. Trimming at V came to 6 bases and at J to 6 bases, leaving 14 bases not matched to a gene. There are 16 residues in the CDR3. The CDR3 region is CASSPSGSLTGDTQYF. The CDR3 DNA sequence: TGTGCCAGCAGCCCAAGCGGGAGCCTAACGGGCGATACGCAGTATTTT.

This chain uses TRBV4-3 with TRBJ2-5; D uncertain. V dropped 4 bases and J dropped 2 bases, with 8 bases sitting between them. CDR3 size: 13 residues. Germline loops: CDR1 LGHNA, CDR2 YSLEER. The chain's CDR3 is CASSLERQETQYF. In DNA form, the CDR3 reads TGCGCCAGCAGCCTTGAGAGACAAGAGACCCAGTACTTC.

The CDR3 sequence: CASSPSGTGEETQYF. The CDR3 coding sequence is TGTGCCAGCAGCCCGTCCGGGACAGGGGAAGAGACCCAGTACTTC. The rearrangement links TRBV7-3 to TRBJ2-5; 10 nucleotides align to TRBD1. CDR1 and CDR2 from the germline V gene are SGHTA and FQGTGA. This CDR3 has 15 residues. Unmatched junction bases numbered 6, after V lost 5 bases and J lost 3 bases. The whole variable domain, remainder taken from reference TRBV7-3 and TRBJ2-5, is GAGVSQTPSNKVTEKGKYVELRCDPISGHTALYWYRQSLGQGPEFLIYFQGTGAADDSGLPNDRFFAVRPEGSVSTLKIQRTERGDSAVYLCASSPSGTGEETQYFGPGTRLLVL.

The rearrangement uses TRBV29-1 and TRBJ1-1; D is perhaps TRBD1 (6 bases). The CDR3 consists of 12 residues. Deletions cut 6 bases from V and 0 bases from J, with 8 bases between. CDR1 is SQVTM, CDR2 ANQGSEA, per germline. The CDR3: CSVGQMNTEAFF. CDR3 DNA sequence: TGCAGCGTAGGACAGATGAACACTGAAGCTTTCTTT.

The chain combines TRBV21-1 with TRBJ1-5. TRBV21-1 corresponds to a pseudogene. This CDR3 comprises 13 residues. CDR3 sequence reads: CASSRGDRQPQHF. The DNA for the CDR3 is TGTGCCAGCTCTCGGGGGGACCGACAGCCCCAGCATTTT.

V is TRBV5-4 and J is TRBJ2-3, with D possibly TRBD1 on 6 matching bases. The germline CDR1 and CDR2 sequences are SGHNT and YYREEE (reference sequence). Trimming shortened V by 0 bases and J by 6 bases, and 17 bases separated the two germline ends. The CDR3 totals 16 residues. The CDR3 DNA follows: TGTGCCAGCAGCTTGGGAGGCAGGGGAAGAGTGGATACGCAGTATTTT. It is translated as CASSLGGRGRVDTQYF.

The chain employs TRBV7-2 and TRBJ2-7; TRBD1 might be the D (5 bases). The CDR3 is 13 residues long. The V end lost 5 bases, the J end lost 5 bases, and 13 bases lay between the germline ends. Germline lookup yields CDR1 SGHTA and CDR2 FQGNSA. In nucleotides, the CDR3 is TGTGCCAGCAGCAGGGGTGGGGCCCACGAGCAGTACTTC. Translated: CASSRGGAHEQYF.

This clone was counted a few times. This sequence joins TRBV4-2 and TRBJ2-1; TRBD2 aligns across 12 bases. CDR3 length: 15 residues. Germline CDR1 LGHNA, CDR2 YNFKEQ. J lost 11 bases, V lost 0 bases, and 5 bases had no gene match. CDR3 nucleotides: TGTGCCAGCAGCCAAGACCTAGCGGGAGGGGTGCAGCAGTTCTTC. Translation gives CASSQDLAGGVQQFF.

V usage is TRBV24-1 and J usage is TRBJ2-2; 9 nucleotides match TRBD1. Per germline, CDR1 KGHDR and CDR2 SFDVKD. V lost 4 bases and J lost 5; bases outside the gene matches: 4. CDR3 size: 15 residues. CDR3 residues: CATSDSGTGTGELFF. In DNA form, the CDR3 reads TGTGCCACCAGTGACTCAGGGACAGGGACCGGGGAGCTGTTTTTT.

This rearrangement joins TRBV6-2 or TRBV6-3 to TRBJ2-7; weak D call: TRBD2 (6 bases). Germline V lookup: CDR1 MNHEY, CDR2 SVGEGT. Trimming took 6 bases from V and 3 from J, leaving 15 bases between them. The CDR3 is 14 residues long. The chain's CDR3 is CASSLTSRYYEQYF. CDR3 DNA: TGTGCCAGCAGCCTCACTAGCCGATACTACGAGCAGTACTTC.